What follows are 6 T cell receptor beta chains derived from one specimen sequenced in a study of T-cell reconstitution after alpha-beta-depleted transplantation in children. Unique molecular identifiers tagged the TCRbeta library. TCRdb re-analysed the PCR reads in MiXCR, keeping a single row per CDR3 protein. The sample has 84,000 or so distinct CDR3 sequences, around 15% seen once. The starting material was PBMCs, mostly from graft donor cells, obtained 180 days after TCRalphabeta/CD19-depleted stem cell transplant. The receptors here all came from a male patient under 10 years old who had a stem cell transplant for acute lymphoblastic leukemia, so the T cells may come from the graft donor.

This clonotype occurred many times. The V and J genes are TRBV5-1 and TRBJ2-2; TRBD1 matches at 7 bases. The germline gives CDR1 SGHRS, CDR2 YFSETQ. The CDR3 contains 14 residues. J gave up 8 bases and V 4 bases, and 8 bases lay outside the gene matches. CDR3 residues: CASSQIQGRGELFF. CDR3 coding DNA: TGCGCCAGCAGCCAAATACAGGGGAGAGGGGAGCTGTTTTTT.

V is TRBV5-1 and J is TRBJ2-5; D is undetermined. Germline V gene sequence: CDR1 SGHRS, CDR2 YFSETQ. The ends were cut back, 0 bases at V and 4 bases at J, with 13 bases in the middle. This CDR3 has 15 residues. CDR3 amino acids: CASSLARIVGETQYF. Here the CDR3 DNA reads TGCGCCAGCAGCTTGGCCCGAATCGTGGGAGAGACCCAGTACTTC.

The CDR3 loop reads CASSLEVRHNEQFF. In DNA form, the CDR3 reads TGTGCCAGCAGCTTAGAAGTTCGGCACAATGAGCAGTTCTTC. The V call is TRBV7-2, the J call TRBJ2-1; no clear D. The germline gives CDR1 SGHTA, CDR2 FQGNSA. The CDR3 spans 14 residues. The germline V and J ends were trimmed by 1 base and 5 bases, with 9 bases remaining between them.

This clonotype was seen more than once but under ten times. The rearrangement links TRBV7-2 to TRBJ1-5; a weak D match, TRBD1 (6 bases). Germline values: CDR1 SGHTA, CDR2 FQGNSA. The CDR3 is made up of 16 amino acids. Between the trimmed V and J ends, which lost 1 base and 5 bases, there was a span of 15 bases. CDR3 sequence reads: CASSLVASGADQPQHF. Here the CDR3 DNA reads TGTGCCAGCAGCTTAGTGGCCTCAGGGGCCGATCAGCCCCAGCATTTT.

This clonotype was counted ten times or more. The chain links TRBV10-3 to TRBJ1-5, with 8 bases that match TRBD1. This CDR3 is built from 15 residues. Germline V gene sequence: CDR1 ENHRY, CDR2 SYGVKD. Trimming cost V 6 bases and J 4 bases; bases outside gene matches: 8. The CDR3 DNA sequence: TGTGCCATCAGGAGTGGGACAGGACAAAATCAGCCCCAGCATTTT. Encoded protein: CAIRSGTGQNQPQHF.

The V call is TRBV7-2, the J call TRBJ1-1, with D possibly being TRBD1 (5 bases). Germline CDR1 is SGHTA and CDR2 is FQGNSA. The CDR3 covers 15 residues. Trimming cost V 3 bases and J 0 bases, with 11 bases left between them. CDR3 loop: CASSLGGVMNTEAFF. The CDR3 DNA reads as TGTGCCAGCAGCTTGGGGGGAGTTATGAACACTGAAGCTTTCTTT.